One TCR beta chain is described in this entry. TCRdb's table, derived via immunoSEQ multiplex PCR, lists solely in-frame clones and lacks some. The sample includes some 230,000 clones, approximately 84% of them seen just once. The entry originates in a study of blood T cell repertoires in COVID-19. Specimen: PBMCs or T cells enriched from blood (not recorded which). The sequence was obtained from a man in his forties who had recovered from COVID-19.

In DNA form, the CDR3 reads TGTGCCAGCAGCTTGGAGGAGCAGTACTTC. This encodes CASSLEEQYF. The V call is TRBV11-2, the J call TRBJ2-7; D is ambiguous. CDR3 length: 10 amino acids. CDR1 and CDR2 (germline): SGHAT, FQNNGV. V was pared by 3 bases and J by 7 bases, with 4 bases between. The complete variable domain, with remaining parts taken from reference TRBV11-2 and TRBJ2-7, reads EAGVAQSPRYKIIEKRQSVAFWCNPISGHATLYWYQQILGQGPKLLIQFQNNGVVDDSQLPKDRFSAERLKGVDSTLKIQPAKLEDSAVYLCASSLEEQYFGPGTRLTVT.